What follows is one TCR beta chain and its context. The record originates from a study of control samples from healthy donors and cancer patients. J gave up 6 bases and V 5 bases, and 7 bases lay outside the gene matches. Germline V gene sequence: CDR1 SGHTA, CDR2 FQGNSA. The CDR3 runs 16 residues. Sequencing used immunoSEQ multiplex PCR; TCRdb keeps in-frame clones, though not all of them. The sample shows 65,000 to 95,000 clones, over 75% of them seen only once. This chain links TRBV7-2 with TRBJ2-2; TRBD2 matches at 12 bases. The receptor comes from a man aged 45-65 years in good health. Sequenced sample: blood. The DNA of the CDR3 is TGTGCCAGCAGCCCGCGACTAGCGGGGGACCCCGGGGAGCTGTTTTTT. It is translated as CASSPRLAGDPGELFF.